The clone carrying this T cell receptor (beta chain) showed up just a few times. The antigen is undetermined. With 7 bases removed from V and 4 bases from J, the gap between germline ends came to 20 bases. This CDR3 is 16 amino acids long. Germline CDR1 is MNHEY and CDR2 is SMNVEV (reference sequence). The sample comes from a study of response to subunit inactivated influenza vaccine. Study-wide points: A suggestion made by the authors is that each seasonal influenza vaccination recruits few new T cells.

From the RT-PCR reads, TCRdb called clonotypes with MiXCR, one entry per CDR3 protein. This sample has 500,000 to 650,000 distinct CDR3 sequences, with less than 10% found just once. This chain links TRBV27 with TRBJ2-1; D may be TRBD1 or TRBD2 (5 bases each). This clonotype was obtained from a man aged 45-69 years who received an inactivated influenza vaccine. Sample: PBMCs from blood, taken around 25 months after vaccination. The CDR3 protein is CASTPLSGTQYNEQFF. Written as DNA, the CDR3 is TGTGCCAGCACCCCCTTATCCGGGACCCAATACAATGAGCAGTTCTTC.